This T cell receptor beta chain came from a study of CD8+ T cells in alopecia areata. As to treatment: oral pan-JAK inhibitor, 5-10 mg twice daily. As part of sample collection, lesional scalp punch biopsies and peripheral blood were taken from alopecia areata patients. The V and J ends lost 4 bases and 0 bases respectively, with 9 bases between them. The CDR3 sequence is 14 residues long. Germline CDR1 reads MNHNY; CDR2 reads SVGAGI (reference sequence). General study results and limits: A large proportion of expanded lesional clones were detected persisting in scalp and blood during tofacitinib.

cDNA prepared by RNA extraction and subsequent reverse transcription served as the template for sequencing. The table came from immunoSEQ multiplex PCR; TCRdb's copy has only in-frame clones and leaves some out. The data contain about 120,000 clones, approximately 53% of them singletons. A note on this clone: The antigen remains undetermined.

The TCR comes from a human donor with alopecia areata. The chain joins TRBV6-6 to TRBJ1-1; D perhaps matches TRBD1 (5 bases). This sample comprised CD4+ T cells sorted from blood, obtained at week 4, from a patient treated with tofacitinib. CDR3 in amino acids: CASSLRGLNTEAFF. The CDR3 DNA reads as TGTGCCAGCAGTTTAAGGGGATTGAACACTGAAGCTTTCTTT.